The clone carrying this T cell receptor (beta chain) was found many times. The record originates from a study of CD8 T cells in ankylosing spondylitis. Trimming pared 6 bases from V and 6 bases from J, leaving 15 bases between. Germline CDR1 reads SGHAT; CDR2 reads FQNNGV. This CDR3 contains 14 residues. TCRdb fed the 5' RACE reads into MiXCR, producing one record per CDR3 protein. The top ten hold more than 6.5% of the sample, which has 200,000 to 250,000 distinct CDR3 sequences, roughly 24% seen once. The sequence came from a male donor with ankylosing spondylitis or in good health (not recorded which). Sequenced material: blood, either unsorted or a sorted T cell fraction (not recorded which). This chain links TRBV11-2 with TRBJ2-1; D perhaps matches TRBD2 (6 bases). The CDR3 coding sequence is TGTGCCAGCAGTTCGACTAGAATAGGCAATGAGCAGTTCTTC. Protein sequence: CASSSTRIGNEQFF.